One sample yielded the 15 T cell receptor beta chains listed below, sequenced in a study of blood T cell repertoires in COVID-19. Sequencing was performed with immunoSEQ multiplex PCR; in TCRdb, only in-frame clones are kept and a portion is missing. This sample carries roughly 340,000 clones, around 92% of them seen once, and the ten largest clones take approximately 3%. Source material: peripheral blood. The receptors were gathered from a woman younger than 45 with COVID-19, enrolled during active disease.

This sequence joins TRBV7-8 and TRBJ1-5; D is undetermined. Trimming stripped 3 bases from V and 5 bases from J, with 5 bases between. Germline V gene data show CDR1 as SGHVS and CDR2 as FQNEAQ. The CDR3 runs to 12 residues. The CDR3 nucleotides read TGTGCCAGCAGCTTGCGTGATCAGCCCCAGCATTTT. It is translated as CASSLRDQPQHF.

CDR3 loop: CASSPSTYEQFF. CDR3 nucleotide sequence: TGTGCCAGCTCACCAAGTACATATGAGCAGTTCTTC. J is TRBJ2-1 and V is TRBV18, with D uncertain. The CDR3 has 12 amino acids. Deletions cut 2 bases from V and 8 bases from J, with 7 bases between. From germline, CDR1 is KGHSH and CDR2 LQKENI.

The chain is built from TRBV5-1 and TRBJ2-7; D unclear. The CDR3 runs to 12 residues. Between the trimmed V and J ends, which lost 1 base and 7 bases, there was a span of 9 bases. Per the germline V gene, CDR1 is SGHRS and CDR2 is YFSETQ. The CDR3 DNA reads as TGCGCCAGCAGCTTGATGTCGCGGGAGCAGTACTTC. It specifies CASSLMSREQYF.

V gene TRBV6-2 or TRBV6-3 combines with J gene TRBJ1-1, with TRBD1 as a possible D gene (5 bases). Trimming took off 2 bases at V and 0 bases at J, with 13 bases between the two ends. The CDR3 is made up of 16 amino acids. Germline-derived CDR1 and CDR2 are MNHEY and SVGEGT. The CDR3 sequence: CASSYMPDSMNTEAFF. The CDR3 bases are TGTGCCAGCAGTTACATGCCCGACAGCATGAACACTGAAGCTTTCTTT.

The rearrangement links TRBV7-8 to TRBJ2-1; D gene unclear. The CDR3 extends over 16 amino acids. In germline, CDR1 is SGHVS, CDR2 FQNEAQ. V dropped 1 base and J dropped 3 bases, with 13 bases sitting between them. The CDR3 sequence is CASSLVVPSGYNEQFF. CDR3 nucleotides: TGTGCCAGCAGCTTAGTAGTGCCTAGTGGCTACAATGAGCAGTTCTTC.

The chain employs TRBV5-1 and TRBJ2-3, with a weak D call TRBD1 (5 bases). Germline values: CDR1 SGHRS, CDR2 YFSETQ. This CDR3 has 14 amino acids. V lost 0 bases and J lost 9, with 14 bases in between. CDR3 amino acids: CASSLDGGAWTQYF. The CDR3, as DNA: TGCGCCAGCAGCTTGGATGGTGGGGCGTGGACGCAGTATTTT.

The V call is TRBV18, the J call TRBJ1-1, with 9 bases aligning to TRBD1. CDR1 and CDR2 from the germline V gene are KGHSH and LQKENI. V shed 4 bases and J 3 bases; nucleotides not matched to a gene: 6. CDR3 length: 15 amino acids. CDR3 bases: TGTGCCAGCTCACGCCGACAGGGGGAAGACACTGAAGCTTTCTTT. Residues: CASSRRQGEDTEAFF.

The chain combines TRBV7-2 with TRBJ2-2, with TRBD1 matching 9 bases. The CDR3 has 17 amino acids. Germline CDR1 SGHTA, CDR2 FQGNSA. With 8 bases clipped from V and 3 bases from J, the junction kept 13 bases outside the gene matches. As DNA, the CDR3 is TGTGCCAGCGGCGTACAGGGGGCGTTGAGGTACACCGGGGAGCTGTTTTTT. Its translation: CASGVQGALRYTGELFF.

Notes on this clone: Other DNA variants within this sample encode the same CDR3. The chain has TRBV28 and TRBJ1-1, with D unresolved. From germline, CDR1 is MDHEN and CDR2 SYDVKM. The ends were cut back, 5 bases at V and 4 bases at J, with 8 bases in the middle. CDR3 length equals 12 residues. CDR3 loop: CASSPRGTEAFF. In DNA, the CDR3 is TGTGCCAGCAGTCCTCGGGGCACTGAAGCTTTCTTT.

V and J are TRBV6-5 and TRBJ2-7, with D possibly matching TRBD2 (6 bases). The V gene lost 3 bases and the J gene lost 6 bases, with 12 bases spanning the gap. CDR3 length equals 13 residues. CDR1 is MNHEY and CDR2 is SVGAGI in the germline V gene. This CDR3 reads CASSYGGTGEQYF. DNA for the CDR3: TGTGCCAGCAGTTATGGGGGGACGGGCGAGCAGTACTTC.

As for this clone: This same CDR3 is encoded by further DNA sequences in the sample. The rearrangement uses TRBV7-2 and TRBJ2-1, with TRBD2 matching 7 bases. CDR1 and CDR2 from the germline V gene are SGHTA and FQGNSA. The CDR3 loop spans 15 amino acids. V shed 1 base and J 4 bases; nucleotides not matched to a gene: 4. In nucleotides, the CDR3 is TGTGCCAGCAGCTTAGTTGCTAGCGGTTACAATGAGCAGTTCTTC. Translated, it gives CASSLVASGYNEQFF.

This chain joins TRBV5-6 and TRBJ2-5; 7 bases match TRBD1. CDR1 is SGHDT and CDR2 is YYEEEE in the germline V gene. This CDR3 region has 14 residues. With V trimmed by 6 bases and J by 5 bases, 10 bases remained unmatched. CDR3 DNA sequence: TGTGCCAGCACCCTCTCGGGACAGTTGGAGACCCAGTACTTC. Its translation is CASTLSGQLETQYF. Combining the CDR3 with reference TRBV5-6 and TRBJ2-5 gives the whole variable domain DAGVTQSPTHLIKTRGQQVTLRCSPKSGHDTVSWYQQALGQGPQFIFQYYEEEERQRGNFPDRFSGHQFPNYSSELNVNALLLGDSALYLCASTLSGQLETQYFGPGTRLLVL.

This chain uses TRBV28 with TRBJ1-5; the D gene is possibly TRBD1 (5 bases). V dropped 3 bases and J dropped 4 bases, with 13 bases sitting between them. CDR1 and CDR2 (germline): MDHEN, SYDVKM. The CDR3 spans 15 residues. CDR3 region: CASSLAGLRNQPQHF. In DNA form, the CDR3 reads TGTGCCAGCAGTTTGGCGGGGCTTCGAAATCAGCCCCAGCATTTT.

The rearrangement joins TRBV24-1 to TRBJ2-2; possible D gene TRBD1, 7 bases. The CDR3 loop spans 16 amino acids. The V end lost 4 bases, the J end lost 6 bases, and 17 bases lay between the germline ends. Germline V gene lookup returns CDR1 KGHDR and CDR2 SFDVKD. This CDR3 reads CATSDSTGRRPGELFF. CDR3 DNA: TGTGCCACCAGTGACTCGACAGGGAGGAGACCCGGGGAGCTGTTTTTT.

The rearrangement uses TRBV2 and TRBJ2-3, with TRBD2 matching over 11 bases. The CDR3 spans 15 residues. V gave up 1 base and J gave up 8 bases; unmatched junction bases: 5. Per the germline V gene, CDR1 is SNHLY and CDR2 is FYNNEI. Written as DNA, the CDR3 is TGTGCCAGCAGTGAAGAGCTAGCGGGAGGTGGTACGCAGTATTTT. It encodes CASSEELAGGGTQYF. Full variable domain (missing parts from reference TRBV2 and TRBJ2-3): EPEVTQTPSHQVTQMGQEVILRCVPISNHLYFYWYRQILGQKVEFLVSFYNNEISEKSEIFDDQFSVERPDGSNFTLKIRSTKLEDSAMYFCASSEELAGGGTQYFGPGTRLTVL.